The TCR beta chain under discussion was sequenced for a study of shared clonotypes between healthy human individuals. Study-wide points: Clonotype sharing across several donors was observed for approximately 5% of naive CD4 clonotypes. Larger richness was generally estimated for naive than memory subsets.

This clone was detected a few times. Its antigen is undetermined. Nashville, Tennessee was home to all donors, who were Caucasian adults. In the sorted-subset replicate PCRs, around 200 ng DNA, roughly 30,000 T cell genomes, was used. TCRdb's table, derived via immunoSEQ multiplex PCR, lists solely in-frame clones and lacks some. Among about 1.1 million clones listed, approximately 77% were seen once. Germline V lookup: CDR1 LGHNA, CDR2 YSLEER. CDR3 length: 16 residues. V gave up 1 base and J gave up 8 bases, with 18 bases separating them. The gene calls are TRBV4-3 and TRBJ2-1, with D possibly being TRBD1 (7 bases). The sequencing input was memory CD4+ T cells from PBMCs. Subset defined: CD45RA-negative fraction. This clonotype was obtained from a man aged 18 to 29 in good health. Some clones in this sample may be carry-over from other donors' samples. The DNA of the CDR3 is TGCGCCAGCAGCCAAGTCAGGGGGGTCAACAATTATGAGCAGTTCTTC. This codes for CASSQVRGVNNYEQFF.